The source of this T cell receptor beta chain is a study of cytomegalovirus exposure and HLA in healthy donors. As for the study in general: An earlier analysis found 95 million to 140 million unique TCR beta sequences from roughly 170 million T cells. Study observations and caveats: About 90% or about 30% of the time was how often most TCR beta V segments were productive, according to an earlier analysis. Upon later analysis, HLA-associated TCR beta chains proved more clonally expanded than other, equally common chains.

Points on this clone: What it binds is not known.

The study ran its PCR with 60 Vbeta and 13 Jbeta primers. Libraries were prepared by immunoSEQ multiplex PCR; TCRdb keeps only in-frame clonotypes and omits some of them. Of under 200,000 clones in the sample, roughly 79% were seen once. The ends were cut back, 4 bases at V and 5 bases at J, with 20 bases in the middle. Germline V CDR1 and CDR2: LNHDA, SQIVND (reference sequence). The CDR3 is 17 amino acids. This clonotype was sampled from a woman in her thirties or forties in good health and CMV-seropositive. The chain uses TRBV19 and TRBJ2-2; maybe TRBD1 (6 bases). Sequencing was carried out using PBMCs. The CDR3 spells CASSTDSHGVRTGELFF. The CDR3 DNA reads TGTGCCAGTAGTACGGACAGCCATGGAGTGAGGACCGGGGAGCTGTTTTTT.